This T cell receptor beta chain was found in a study of control samples from healthy donors and cancer patients. The germline V gene has CDR1 GTSNPN and CDR2 SVGIG (reference sequence). Deletions cut 5 bases from V and 5 bases from J, with 18 bases between. This CDR3 is 14 amino acids long. Profiling relied on immunoSEQ multiplex PCR, and the TCRdb table lists in-frame clones only, not all of them. The sample gives about 98,000 clones, 70% to 80% of which show up once; roughly a tenth is in the top ten. Sample: blood. The chain has TRBV30 and TRBJ2-5, with a weak D call TRBD2 (6 bases). This clonotype was obtained from a woman aged 25 to 39 in good health. The CDR3 sequence: CAWAGNNRWETQYF. CDR3 bases: TGTGCCTGGGCGGGGAACAATCGGTGGGAGACCCAGTACTTC.